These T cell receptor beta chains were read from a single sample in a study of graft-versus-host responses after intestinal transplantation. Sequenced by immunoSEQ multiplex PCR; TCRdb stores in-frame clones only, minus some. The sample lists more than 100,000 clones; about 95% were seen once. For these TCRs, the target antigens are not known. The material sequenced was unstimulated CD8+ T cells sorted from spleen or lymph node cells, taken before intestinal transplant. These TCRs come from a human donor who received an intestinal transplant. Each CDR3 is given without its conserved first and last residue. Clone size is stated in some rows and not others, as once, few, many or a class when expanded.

ASNSGQFTGELF,.,TRBV9
ASSWAGSSYEQY,.,TRBV5-6
ASSGTGGDGYT,.,TRBV9
SGKGQGRDEQY,.,TRBV29-1
ASSLVQGRHEQY,.,TRBV7-9
ASSPLSMPSGNTIY,.,TRBV9
ASGPGGWTETQY,.,TRBV28
ASSPGQTYEQY,.,TRBV5-6
ATSRDPGNLSYNEQF,.,TRBV15
ASSQESVGYGYT,.,TRBV5-4
ASSVSGIHPSEQY,.,TRBV9
ASWTSGNNEQF,.,TRBV5-4
ASTDGLDTDTQY,.,TRBV6-5
ASSYSDRNYGYT,.,TRBV6-6
ASSEQGNQPQH,.,TRBV6-4
ASLFPGYWAEAF,once,TRBV2
ASSSGTGGVREGNEQF,once,TRBV7-3
ASSLYGSYSYNEQF,.,TRBV27
ASSLRVNEAF,few,TRBV5-6
ASSGWTAGGPGEQY,.,TRBV7-9
ASSPPGSGYGYT,.,TRBV28
ASKGPQGARRAGELF,.,TRBV11-2
ASSLGFRQKYNEQF,.,TRBV7-9
ASSAGTSGRSDTQY,.,TRBV6-4
ASSLARQGAWETQY,.,TRBV7-6
ASSLIEHITEAF,.,TRBV11-2
SARVALEQY,.,TRBV20-1
ASSPDPASNTEAF,.,TRBV9
ASSVVAGGGNEQF,.,TRBV9
ASSPSGQHFVYGYT,.,TRBV7-2
ASSLGLSSYEQY,once,TRBV7-2
ASSLVGPAAYEQY,once,TRBV7-2
ASSPGGSPLEQY,.,TRBV19
ASSLWMGADQPQH,.,TRBV4-3
ASPPQGGGKTYEQY,.,TRBV2
ASSLGGGYT,.,TRBV5-8
AWTRGSARYEQY,.,TRBV30
ASSLIGGAYEQY,.,TRBV7-9
ARLTQRESNEQF,.,TRBV5-3
AWKRGGETQY,.,TRBV30
ASSVGRRDEQF,.,TRBV13
ASSSPPGTEAF,.,TRBV27
ARSSVELNTEAF,.,TRBV12-5
ASSLALGADTQY,once,TRBV5-6
ASSQDSVFGSGRANEQF,.,TRBV4-2
ASSQEAFTYNEQF,.,TRBV4-1